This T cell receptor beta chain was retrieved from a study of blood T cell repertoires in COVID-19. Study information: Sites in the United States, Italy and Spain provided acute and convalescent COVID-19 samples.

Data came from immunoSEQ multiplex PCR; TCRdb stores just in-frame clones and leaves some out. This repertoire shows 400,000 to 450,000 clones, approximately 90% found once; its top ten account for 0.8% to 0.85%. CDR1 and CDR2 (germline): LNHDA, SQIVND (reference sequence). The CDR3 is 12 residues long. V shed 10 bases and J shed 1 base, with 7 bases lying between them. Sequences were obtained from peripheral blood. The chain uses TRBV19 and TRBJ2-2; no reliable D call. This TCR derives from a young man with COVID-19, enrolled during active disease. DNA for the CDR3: TGTGCCACCAGGAAGAACACCGGGGAGCTGTTTTTT. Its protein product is CATRKNTGELFF.